Detailed here is one TCR beta chain. The data stem from a study of blood T cell repertoires in COVID-19. As for the study in general: The United States, Italy and Spain were the sources of the acute and convalescent COVID-19 samples. T cells, B-cell-depleted T cells, or PBMCs provided the cDNA or gDNA that served as material.

Recruitment covered about two dozen US areas and drew participants whose ages spanned roughly 18 to 100 years. Original methodology: For nucleated cells, counts were estimated from reference gene primer amplification. Only in-frame clones appear in the TCRdb table, and some are missing; sequencing was by immunoSEQ multiplex PCR. D and trimming come from the DNA, and the V and J calls and clone size come from that table. Seen here are 250,000 or so clones, around 88% observed once, and the top ten hold approximately 2.5%. V was trimmed by 1 base and J by 8 bases, leaving 14 bases between them. The CDR3 consists of 14 residues. Germline CDR1 LGHDT, CDR2 YNNKEL (reference sequence).

The source is a woman aged 40 to 49 with acute COVID-19. J is TRBJ1-2 and V is TRBV3-1 (or the pseudogene TRBV3-2), with D unresolved. Source material: PBMCs or T cells enriched from blood (not recorded which). The CDR3 here is CASSQAVGSRGYTF. The CDR3 DNA reads as TGTGCCAGCAGCCAAGCCGTCGGGAGTCGGGGCTACACCTTC.